Shown below are 27 T cell receptor beta chains from a single sample sequenced in a study of blood T cell repertoires in COVID-19. The repertoire was sequenced with immunoSEQ multiplex PCR; TCRdb's copy has only in-frame clones and lacks some. The sample holds approximately 250,000 clones, 70% to 85% seen once. Source material: PBMCs or T cells enriched from blood (not recorded which). The origin of the receptors is a man between 40 and 49 years old who had recovered from COVID-19.

This chain uses TRBV6-6 with TRBJ1-2; D is possibly TRBD1 (6 bases). Germline V gene data show CDR1 as MNHNY and CDR2 as SVGAGI (reference sequence). Trimming removed 5 bases from V and 4 bases from J, with 14 bases in between. The CDR3 is made up of 14 amino acids. The CDR3 DNA follows: TGTGCCAGCAGTACTACAGGGACGGGCTATGGCTACACCTTC. As protein: CASSTTGTGYGYTF.

V gene TRBV7-2 combines with J gene TRBJ1-3; tentative D call: TRBD1 (5 bases). V gave up 4 bases and J gave up 3 bases, with 10 bases separating them. The CDR3 covers 14 residues. Germline CDR1 reads SGHTA; CDR2 reads FQGNSA. This CDR3 reads CASSSRDFGNTIYF. CDR3 in DNA: TGTGCCAGCAGCTCCCGGGACTTTGGAAACACCATATATTTT.

V is TRBV19 and J is TRBJ2-6, with D maybe TRBD1 (6 bases). The CDR3 runs 17 residues. In germline, CDR1 is LNHDA, CDR2 SQIVND (reference sequence). Trimming pared 8 bases from V and 4 bases from J, leaving 21 bases between. The CDR3 bases are TGTGCCAGTGGGTTTGGGGGCCTCGGTGCAGGGGCCAACGTCCTGACTTTC. Protein product: CASGFGGLGAGANVLTF.

V is TRBV7-3 and J is TRBJ2-1; D may be TRBD2 (7 bases). The CDR3 runs 16 residues. Trimming removed 5 bases from V and 8 bases from J, with 22 bases in between. Germline V gene data show CDR1 as SGHTA and CDR2 as FQGTGA. Written as DNA, the CDR3 is TGTGCCAGCAGCACAATAGGGGGGAGGGCCGCCGATGAGCAGTTCTTC. It is translated as CASSTIGGRAADEQFF.

The chain combines TRBV2 with TRBJ1-5; D may be TRBD1 (6 bases). Germline V gene sequence: CDR1 SNHLY, CDR2 FYNNEI. The germline V and J ends were trimmed by 8 bases and 5 bases, with 13 bases remaining between them. The CDR3 length is 13 residues. CDR3 loop: CASERGQYQPQHF. For the CDR3, the DNA is TGTGCCAGCGAAAGGGGACAATATCAGCCCCAGCATTTT.

This clone was seen once. The V and J genes are TRBV30 and TRBJ1-5; D gene ambiguous. CDR1 and CDR2 (germline): GTSNPN, SVGIG (reference sequence). Trimming took 0 bases from V and 3 from J, leaving 6 bases between them. The CDR3 is 13 amino acids. CDR3 sequence reads: CAWSVDNNQPQHF. DNA of the CDR3: TGTGCCTGGAGTGTAGACAACAATCAGCCCCAGCATTTT.

The chain combines TRBV13 with TRBJ2-7; 7 nucleotides match TRBD2. Per the germline V gene, CDR1 is PRHDT and CDR2 is FYEKMQ (reference sequence). The V gene end was trimmed by 3 bases and the J gene end by 6 bases; junction bases not matched to a gene: 8. The CDR3 covers 14 residues. The CDR3 reads CASSFGATSSEQYF. The CDR3 nucleotides read TGTGCCAGCAGCTTCGGCGCGACTAGCTCCGAGCAGTACTTC.

The chain joins TRBV7-6 to TRBJ2-7; D is possibly TRBD2 (6 bases). Trimming took off 5 bases at V and 5 bases at J, with 7 bases between the two ends. The germline V gene encodes CDR1 SGHVS and CDR2 FNYEAQ. This CDR3 region has 11 residues. The CDR3, as DNA: TGTGCCAGCAGCCCGGGGGACGAGCAGTACTTC. It encodes CASSPGDEQYF.

V usage is TRBV3-1 (or the pseudogene TRBV3-2) and J usage is TRBJ2-1, with 13 bases identical to TRBD2. Germline lookup yields CDR1 LGHDT and CDR2 YNNKEL (reference sequence). V was clipped by 4 bases and J by 8 bases; unmatched bases: 5. The CDR3 is made up of 15 amino acids. In DNA, the CDR3 is TGTGCCAGCAGCCGTGGACTAGCGGGAGATGATGAGCAGTTCTTC. As protein: CASSRGLAGDDEQFF.

The chain recombines TRBV19 with TRBJ2-7; D is possibly TRBD2 (6 bases). Deletions cut 3 bases from V and 6 bases from J, with 18 bases between. The CDR3 loop spans 15 amino acids. The germline gives CDR1 LNHDA, CDR2 SQIVND (reference sequence). CDR3 protein: CASSIGILAGLEQYF. CDR3 bases: TGTGCCAGTAGTATTGGGATTCTTGCGGGGCTCGAGCAGTACTTC.

This chain links TRBV5-5 with TRBJ2-7, with a weak D call TRBD2 (6 bases). The CDR3 length is 13 residues. V lost 3 bases to trimming and J lost 3 bases, with 10 bases between them. Germline lookup yields CDR1 SGHKS and CDR2 YYEKEE (reference sequence). The chain's CDR3 is CASSSKGLYEQYF. DNA for the CDR3: TGTGCCAGCAGCTCCAAGGGACTCTACGAGCAGTACTTC.

This clone came up a few times. The chain recombines TRBV7-8 with TRBJ2-1; D gene unclear. Germline V lookup: CDR1 SGHVS, CDR2 FQNEAQ. The CDR3 spans 10 residues. The CDR3 region is CASSHNEQFF. The CDR3 DNA reads as TGTGCTTCAAGCCACAATGAGCAGTTCTTC.

The gene calls are TRBV28 and TRBJ1-5; D gene ambiguous. The CDR3 spans 15 residues. V was clipped by 3 bases and J by 2 bases, with 11 bases between them. The germline gives CDR1 MDHEN, CDR2 SYDVKM. CDR3 in DNA: TGTGCCAGCAGTTTTCGGGGTGTACGCAATCAGCCCCAGCATTTT. Its translation is CASSFRGVRNQPQHF.

This clone was picked up one time. This chain joins TRBV28 and TRBJ1-4, with D hard to call. Germline CDR1 and CDR2: MDHEN and SYDVKM. CDR3 length: 11 residues. V lost 5 bases to trimming and J lost 8 bases, with 6 bases between them. CDR3 DNA: TGTGCCAGCAGTAACGGGGAAAAACTGTTTTTT. Translated: CASSNGEKLFF.

To note about this clone: This CDR3 is also generated by other DNA sequences in the sample. The rearrangement links TRBV10-3 to TRBJ1-1, with D maybe TRBD1 (5 bases). There are 13 residues in the CDR3. V was cut by 0 bases and J by 4 bases, with 6 bases left in between. Germline CDR1 reads ENHRY; CDR2 reads SYGVKD. CDR3 sequence (DNA): TGTGCCATCAGTGAGTCTAGGGGCACTGAAGCTTTCTTT. Protein sequence: CAISESRGTEAFF.

The chain carries TRBV7-9 and TRBJ1-2; a weak D match, TRBD1 (6 bases). The germline V gene has CDR1 SEHNR and CDR2 FQNEAQ (reference sequence). The CDR3 totals 13 residues. The germline V and J ends were trimmed by 5 bases and 8 bases, with 15 bases remaining between them. The CDR3 loop reads CASSPGGAVGYTF. The CDR3 DNA sequence: TGTGCCAGCAGCCCCGGGGGGGCAGTCGGCTACACCTTC.

The chain employs TRBV30 and TRBJ1-5, with D perhaps matching TRBD1 (6 bases). The CDR3 extends over 12 amino acids. Germline V gene data show CDR1 as GTSNPN and CDR2 as SVGIG (reference sequence). V was trimmed by 6 bases and J by 5 bases, leaving 11 bases between them. The DNA of the CDR3 is TGTGCCTGTACACAGGGAGATCAGCCCCAGCATTTT. This translates into CACTQGDQPQHF.

The V and J genes are TRBV3-1 (or the pseudogene TRBV3-2) and TRBJ2-7; 7 bases map to TRBD1. J was trimmed by 0 bases and V by 2 bases; bases with no gene match: 7. Germline V gene data show CDR1 as LGHDT and CDR2 as YNNKEL (reference sequence). The length of the CDR3 is 16 residues. The CDR3: CASSQIPGQTSYEQYF. The CDR3 DNA follows: TGTGCCAGCAGCCAAATCCCGGGACAGACCTCCTACGAGCAGTACTTC.

V is TRBV13 and J is TRBJ2-7, with D possibly matching TRBD2 (6 bases). The CDR3 extends over 14 amino acids. Trimming took off 1 base at V and 5 bases at J, with 12 bases between the two ends. The germline gives CDR1 PRHDT, CDR2 FYEKMQ (reference sequence). CDR3 loop: CASSLVGTPDEQYF. The CDR3 nucleotides are TGTGCCAGCAGCTTAGTTGGGACTCCCGACGAGCAGTACTTC. Complete variable domain (other parts from reference TRBV13 and TRBJ2-7): AAGVIQSPRHLIKEKRETATLKCYPIPRHDTVYWYQQGPGQDPQFLISFYEKMQSDKGSIPDRFSAQQFSDYHSELNMSSLELGDSALYFCASSLVGTPDEQYFGPGTRLTVT.

This clone was observed a single time. The CDR3 DNA follows: TGTGCCAGCAGCTTGTTGGGCGGGGGTTACAATGAGCAGTTCTTC. It yields the protein CASSLLGGGYNEQFF. The genes are TRBV7-9 and TRBJ2-1; 7 bases are shared with TRBD2. V dropped 3 bases and J dropped 4; count of bases not matched to a gene: 6. The CDR3 runs 15 residues. Germline assignment: CDR1 SEHNR and CDR2 FQNEAQ (reference sequence). Using reference TRBV7-9 and TRBJ2-1 for the parts outside the CDR3, the full variable domain is DTGVSQNPRHKITKRGQNVTFRCDPISEHNRLYWYRQTLGQGPEFLTYFQNEAQLEKSRLLSDRFSAERPKGSFSTLEIQRTEQGDSAMYLCASSLLGGGYNEQFFGPGTRLTVL.

The V gene is TRBV5-1, the J gene TRBJ1-5; D possibly corresponds to TRBD1 (5 bases). The germline V gene has CDR1 SGHRS and CDR2 YFSETQ. CDR3 length: 16 residues. V lost 0 bases, J lost 1 base, and 11 bases lay in between. In DNA, the CDR3 is TGCGCCAGCAGCTTGGAAGGAGGGGTGAGCAATCAGCCCCAGCATTTT. Encoded protein: CASSLEGGVSNQPQHF.

The gene calls are TRBV18 and TRBJ1-6, with D possibly matching TRBD1 (5 bases). V was trimmed by 5 bases and J by 8 bases, leaving 16 bases between them. CDR3 size: 15 residues. The germline V gene encodes CDR1 KGHSH and CDR2 LQKENI. The CDR3 here is CASSSNKIGDSPLHF. CDR3 DNA sequence: TGTGCCAGCTCATCCAACAAAATAGGGGATTCACCCCTCCACTTT.

The V and J genes are TRBV5-4 and TRBJ1-2; D is undetermined. V was cut by 2 bases and J by 0 bases, with 11 bases left in between. The CDR3 length is 15 residues. Germline CDR1 SGHNT, CDR2 YYREEE (reference sequence). In DNA form, the CDR3 reads TGTGCCAGCAGCTTTTTCTCCGGAGCTAACTATGGCTACACCTTC. Translated, it gives CASSFFSGANYGYTF. Full variable domain (outside the CDR3, taken from reference TRBV5-4 and TRBJ1-2): ETGVTQSPTHLIKTRGQQVTLRCSSQSGHNTVSWYQQALGQGPQFIFQYYREEENGRGNFPPRFSGLQFPNYSSELNVNALELDDSALYLCASSFFSGANYGYTFGSGTRLTVV.

This clone has just a few counts. The rearrangement joins TRBV2 to TRBJ2-7; a weak D match, TRBD2 (5 bases). The V end was cut by 7 bases, the J end by 8 bases, with 15 bases between. There are 12 residues in the CDR3. Germline lookup yields CDR1 SNHLY and CDR2 FYNNEI. The chain's CDR3 is CASKARQTKQYF. CDR3 DNA: TGTGCCAGCAAAGCCCGCCAGACTAAGCAGTACTTC.

This chain links TRBV24-1 with TRBJ2-6; perhaps TRBD2 as D (5 bases). The germline CDR1 and CDR2 sequences are KGHDR and SFDVKD. This CDR3 comprises 15 residues. Trimming removed 3 bases from V and 0 bases from J, with 5 bases in between. This CDR3 reads CATSDTSSGANVLTF. CDR3 DNA: TGTGCCACCAGTGATACTAGCTCTGGGGCCAACGTCCTGACTTTC.

The chain uses TRBV10-3 and TRBJ2-2; possible D gene TRBD2, 5 bases. Germline values: CDR1 ENHRY, CDR2 SYGVKD. V shed 6 bases and J shed 6 bases, with 5 bases lying between them. This CDR3 comprises 11 residues. CDR3 protein: CAIRDSGELFF. The CDR3 DNA follows: TGTGCCATCAGGGACTCCGGGGAGCTGTTTTTT.

In its sample, this clone was seen once. This chain joins TRBV7-2 and TRBJ2-7; 10 bases align to TRBD2. This CDR3 has 15 amino acids. Germline assignment: CDR1 SGHTA and CDR2 FQGNSA. After removal of 2 bases from V and 6 bases from J, the junction contained 7 bases not matched to a gene. The CDR3 spells CASSLTPLAGVEQYF. In DNA form, the CDR3 reads TGTGCCAGCAGCTTAACGCCGCTAGCGGGAGTCGAGCAGTACTTC.